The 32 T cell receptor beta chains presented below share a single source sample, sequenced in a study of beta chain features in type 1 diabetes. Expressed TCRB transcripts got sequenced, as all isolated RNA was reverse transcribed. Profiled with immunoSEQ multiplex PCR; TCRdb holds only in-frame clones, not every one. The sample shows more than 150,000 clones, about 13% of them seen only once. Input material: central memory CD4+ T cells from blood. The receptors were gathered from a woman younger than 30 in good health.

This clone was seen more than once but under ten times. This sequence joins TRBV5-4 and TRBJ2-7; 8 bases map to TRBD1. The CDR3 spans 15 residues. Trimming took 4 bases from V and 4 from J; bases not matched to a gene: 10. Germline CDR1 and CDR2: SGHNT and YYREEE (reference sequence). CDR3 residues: CASSRGQGAEYEQYF. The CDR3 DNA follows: TGTGCCAGCAGCCGTGGGCAGGGGGCGGAGTACGAGCAGTACTTC.

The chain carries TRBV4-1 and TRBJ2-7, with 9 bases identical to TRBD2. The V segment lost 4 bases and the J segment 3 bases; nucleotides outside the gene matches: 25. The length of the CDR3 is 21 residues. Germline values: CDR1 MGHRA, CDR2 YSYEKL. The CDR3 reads CASSLALSSGLAHTKGYEQYF. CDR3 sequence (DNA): TGCGCCAGCAGCCTAGCGCTTTCGTCGGGACTAGCCCATACCAAGGGCTACGAGCAGTACTTC.

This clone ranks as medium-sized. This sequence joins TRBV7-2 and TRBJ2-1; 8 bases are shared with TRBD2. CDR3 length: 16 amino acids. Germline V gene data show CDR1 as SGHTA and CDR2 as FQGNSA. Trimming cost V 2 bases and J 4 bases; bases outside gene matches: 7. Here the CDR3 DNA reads TGTGCCAGCAGCTTACTGAGCGGGAGTGGATACAATGAGCAGTTCTTC. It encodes CASSLLSGSGYNEQFF.

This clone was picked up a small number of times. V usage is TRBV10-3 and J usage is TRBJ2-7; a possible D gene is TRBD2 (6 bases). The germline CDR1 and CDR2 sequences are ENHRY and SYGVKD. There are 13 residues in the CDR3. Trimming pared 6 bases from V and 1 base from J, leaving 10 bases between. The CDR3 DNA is TGTGCCATCAGCCGGGACTTTTCCTACGAGCAGTACTTC. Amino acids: CAISRDFSYEQYF.

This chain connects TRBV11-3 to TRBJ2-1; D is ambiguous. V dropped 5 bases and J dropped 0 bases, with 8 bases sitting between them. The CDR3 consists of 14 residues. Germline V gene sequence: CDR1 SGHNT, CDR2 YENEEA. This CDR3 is CASSDSSSYNEQFF. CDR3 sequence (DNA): TGTGCCAGCAGCGACTCAAGCTCCTACAATGAGCAGTTCTTC.

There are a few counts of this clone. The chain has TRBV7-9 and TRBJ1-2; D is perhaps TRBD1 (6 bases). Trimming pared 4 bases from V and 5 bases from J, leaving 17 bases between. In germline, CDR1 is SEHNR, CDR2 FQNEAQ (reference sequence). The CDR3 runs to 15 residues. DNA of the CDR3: TGTGCCAGCAGCTCCCGACAGGAAACGTCGTATGGCTACACCTTC. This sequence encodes CASSSRQETSYGYTF.

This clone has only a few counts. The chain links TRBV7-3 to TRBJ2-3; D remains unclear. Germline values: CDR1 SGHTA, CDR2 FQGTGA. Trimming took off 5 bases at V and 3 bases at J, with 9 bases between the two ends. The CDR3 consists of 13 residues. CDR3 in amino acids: CASSPYFTDTQYF. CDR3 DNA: TGTGCCAGCAGCCCCTACTTTACAGATACGCAGTATTTT.

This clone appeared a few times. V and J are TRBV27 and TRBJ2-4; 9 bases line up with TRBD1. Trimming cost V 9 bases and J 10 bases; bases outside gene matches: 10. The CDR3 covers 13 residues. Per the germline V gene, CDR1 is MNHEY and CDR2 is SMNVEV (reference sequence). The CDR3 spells CASRVGTGNIQYF. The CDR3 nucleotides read TGTGCCAGTCGTGTCGGGACAGGGAATATTCAGTACTTC.

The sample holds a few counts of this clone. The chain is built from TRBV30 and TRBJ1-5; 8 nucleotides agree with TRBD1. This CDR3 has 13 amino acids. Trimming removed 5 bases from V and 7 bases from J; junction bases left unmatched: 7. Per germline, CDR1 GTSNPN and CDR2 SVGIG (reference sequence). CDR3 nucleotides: TGTGCCTGGTCCAGGGGGCAGGACCAGCCCCAGCATTTT. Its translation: CAWSRGQDQPQHF.

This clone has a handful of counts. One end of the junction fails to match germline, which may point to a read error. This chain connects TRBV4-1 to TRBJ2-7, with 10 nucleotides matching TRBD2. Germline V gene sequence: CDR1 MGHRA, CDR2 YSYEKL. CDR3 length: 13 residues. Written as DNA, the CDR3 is TGCGCCAGCAGCCAAGAATCTAGCGGGAGCCGCCACTTC. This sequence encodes CASSQESSGSRHF.

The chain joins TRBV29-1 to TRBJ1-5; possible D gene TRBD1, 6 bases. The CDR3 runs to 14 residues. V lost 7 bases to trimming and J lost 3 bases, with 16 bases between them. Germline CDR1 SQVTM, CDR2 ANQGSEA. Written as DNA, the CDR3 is TGCAGCGCATATTTACAGGGCCACAATCAGCCCCAGCATTTT. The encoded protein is CSAYLQGHNQPQHF.

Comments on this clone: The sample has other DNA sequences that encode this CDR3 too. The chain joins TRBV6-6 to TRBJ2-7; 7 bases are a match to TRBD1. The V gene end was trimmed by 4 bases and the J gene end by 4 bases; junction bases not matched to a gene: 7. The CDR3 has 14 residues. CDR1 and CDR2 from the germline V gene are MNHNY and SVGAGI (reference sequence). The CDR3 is CASSLRQGPYEQYF. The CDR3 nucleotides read TGTGCCAGCAGTTTAAGACAGGGTCCTTACGAGCAGTACTTC.

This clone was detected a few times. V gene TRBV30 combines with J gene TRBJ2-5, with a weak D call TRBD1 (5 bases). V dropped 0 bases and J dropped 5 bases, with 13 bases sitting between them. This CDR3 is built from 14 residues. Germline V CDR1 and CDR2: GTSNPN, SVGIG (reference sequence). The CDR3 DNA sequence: TGTGCCTGGAGTGTGTCCAGGGCACAGGAGACCCAGTACTTC. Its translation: CAWSVSRAQETQYF.

CDR3 protein: CASRPGTGRTGELFF. The CDR3 DNA sequence: TGCGCCAGCAGGCCCGGGACAGGGCGGACCGGGGAGCTGTTTTTT. This chain uses TRBV4-3 with TRBJ2-2; 9 nucleotides agree with TRBD1. Germline V gene lookup returns CDR1 LGHNA and CDR2 YSLEER. This CDR3 has 15 amino acids. V lost 6 bases, J lost 5 bases, and 7 bases stayed unmatched.

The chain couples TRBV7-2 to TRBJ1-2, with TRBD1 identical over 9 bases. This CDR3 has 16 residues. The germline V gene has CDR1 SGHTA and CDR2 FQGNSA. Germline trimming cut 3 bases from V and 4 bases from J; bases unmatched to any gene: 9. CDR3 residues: CASSLAARTGVYGYTF. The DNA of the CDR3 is TGTGCCAGCAGCTTGGCTGCAAGGACAGGGGTCTATGGCTACACCTTC.

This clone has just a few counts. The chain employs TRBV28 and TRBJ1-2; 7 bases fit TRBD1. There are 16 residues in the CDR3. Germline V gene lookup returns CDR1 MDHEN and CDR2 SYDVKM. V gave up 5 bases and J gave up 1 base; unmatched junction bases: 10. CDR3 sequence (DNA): TGTGCCAGCAGTGCACCCGGGACAGCCTTTAACTATGGCTACACCTTC. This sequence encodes CASSAPGTAFNYGYTF.

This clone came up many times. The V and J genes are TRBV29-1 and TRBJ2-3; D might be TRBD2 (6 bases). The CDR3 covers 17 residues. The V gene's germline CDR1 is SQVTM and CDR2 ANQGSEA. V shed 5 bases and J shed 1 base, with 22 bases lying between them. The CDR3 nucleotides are TGCAGCGTTAGTGGAGGGGCTATCGGAGGTGGCACAGATACGCAGTATTTT. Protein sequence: CSVSGGAIGGGTDTQYF.

CDR3 DNA: TGTGCCAGTTTAGATCGGACTAGCCACGTGGAGACCCAGTACTTC. The encoded protein is CASLDRTSHVETQYF. The V call is TRBV19, the J call TRBJ2-5; the match to TRBD2 covers 8 bases. The CDR3 contains 15 residues. CDR1 is LNHDA, CDR2 SQIVND, per germline (reference sequence). V lost 8 bases and J lost 5; bases outside the gene matches: 13.

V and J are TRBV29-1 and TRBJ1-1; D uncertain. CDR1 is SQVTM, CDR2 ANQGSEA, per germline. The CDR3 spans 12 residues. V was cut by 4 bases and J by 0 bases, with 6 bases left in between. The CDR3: CSVARMNTEAFF. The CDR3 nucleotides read TGCAGCGTTGCTAGAATGAACACTGAAGCTTTCTTT.

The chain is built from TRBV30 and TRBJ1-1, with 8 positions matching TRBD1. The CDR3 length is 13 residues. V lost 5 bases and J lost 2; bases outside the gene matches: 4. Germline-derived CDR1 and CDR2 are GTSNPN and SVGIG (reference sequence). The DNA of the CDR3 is TGTGCCTGGGTGGGACAGGCAAACACTGAAGCTTTCTTT. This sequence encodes CAWVGQANTEAFF.

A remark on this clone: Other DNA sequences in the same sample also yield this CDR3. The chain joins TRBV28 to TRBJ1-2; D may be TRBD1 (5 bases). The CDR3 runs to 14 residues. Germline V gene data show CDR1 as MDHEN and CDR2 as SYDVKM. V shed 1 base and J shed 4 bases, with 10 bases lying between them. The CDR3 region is CASSLSQGLYGYTF. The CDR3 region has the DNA TGTGCCAGCAGTTTATCGCAGGGTCTCTATGGCTACACCTTC.

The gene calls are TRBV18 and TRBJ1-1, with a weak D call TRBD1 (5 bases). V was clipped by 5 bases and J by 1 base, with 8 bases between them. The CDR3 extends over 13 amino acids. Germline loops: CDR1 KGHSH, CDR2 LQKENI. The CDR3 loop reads CASSEGENTEAFF. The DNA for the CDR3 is TGTGCCAGCTCAGAAGGGGAGAACACTGAAGCTTTCTTT.

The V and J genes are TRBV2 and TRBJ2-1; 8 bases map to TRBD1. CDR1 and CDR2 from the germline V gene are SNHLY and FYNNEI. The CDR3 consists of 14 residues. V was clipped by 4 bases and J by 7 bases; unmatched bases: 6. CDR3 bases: TGTGCCAGCAGTGGGACAGGGTCTTTGAATGAGCAGTTCTTC. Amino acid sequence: CASSGTGSLNEQFF. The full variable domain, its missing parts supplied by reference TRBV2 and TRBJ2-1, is EPEVTQTPSHQVTQMGQEVILRCVPISNHLYFYWYRQILGQKVEFLVSFYNNEISEKSEIFDDQFSVERPDGSNFTLKIRSTKLEDSAMYFCASSGTGSLNEQFFGPGTRLTVL.

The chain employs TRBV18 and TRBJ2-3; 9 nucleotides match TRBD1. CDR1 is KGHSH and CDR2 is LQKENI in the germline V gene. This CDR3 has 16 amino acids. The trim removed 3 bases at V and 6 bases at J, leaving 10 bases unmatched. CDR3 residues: CASSPENRGPGDTQYF. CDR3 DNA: TGTGCCAGCTCACCGGAAAACAGGGGGCCCGGGGATACGCAGTATTTT.

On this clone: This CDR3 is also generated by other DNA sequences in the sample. CDR3 sequence (DNA): TGTGCCAGCAGCCCCCAGCTAGCGGGGCTGCAGTTCTTC. Encoded protein: CASSPQLAGLQFF. The chain carries TRBV28 and TRBJ2-1; 9 bases are shared with TRBD2. Germline loops: CDR1 MDHEN, CDR2 SYDVKM. V lost 6 bases and J lost 12; bases outside the gene matches: 9. The CDR3 loop spans 13 amino acids.

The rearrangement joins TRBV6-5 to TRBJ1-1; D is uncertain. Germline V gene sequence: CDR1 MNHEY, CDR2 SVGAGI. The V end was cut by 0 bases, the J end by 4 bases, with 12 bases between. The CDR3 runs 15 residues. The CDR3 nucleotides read TGTGCCAGCAGTTACTCTTTCGTCACGGGCACTGAAGCTTTCTTT. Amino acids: CASSYSFVTGTEAFF.

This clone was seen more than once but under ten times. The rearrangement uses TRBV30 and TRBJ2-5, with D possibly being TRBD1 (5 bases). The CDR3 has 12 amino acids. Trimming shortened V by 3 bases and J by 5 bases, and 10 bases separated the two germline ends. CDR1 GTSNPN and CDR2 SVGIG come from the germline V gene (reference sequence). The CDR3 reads CAWRSPGETQYF. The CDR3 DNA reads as TGTGCCTGGAGATCTCCAGGGGAGACCCAGTACTTC.

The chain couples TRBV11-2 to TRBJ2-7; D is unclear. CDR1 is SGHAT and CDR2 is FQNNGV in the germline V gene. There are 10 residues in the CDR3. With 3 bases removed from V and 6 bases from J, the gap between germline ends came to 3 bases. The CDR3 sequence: CASSFSEQYF. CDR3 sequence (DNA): TGTGCCAGCAGCTTCTCCGAGCAGTACTTC.

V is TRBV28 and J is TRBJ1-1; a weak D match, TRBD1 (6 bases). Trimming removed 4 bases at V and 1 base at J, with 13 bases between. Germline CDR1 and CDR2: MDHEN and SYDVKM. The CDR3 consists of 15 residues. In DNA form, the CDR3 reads TGTGCCAGCAGTTCGGGAGGGGGTAGGAACACTGAAGCTTTCTTT. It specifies CASSSGGGRNTEAFF.

For the CDR3, the DNA is TGCGCCAGCAGTGGAGGCAGGGTCGACGAGCAGTACTTC. Amino acids: CASSGGRVDEQYF. The gene calls are TRBV10-2 and TRBJ2-7; possible D gene TRBD1, 5 bases. V was pared by 4 bases and J by 5 bases, with 12 bases between. Germline CDR1 and CDR2: WSHSY and SAAADI. The CDR3 extends over 13 amino acids.

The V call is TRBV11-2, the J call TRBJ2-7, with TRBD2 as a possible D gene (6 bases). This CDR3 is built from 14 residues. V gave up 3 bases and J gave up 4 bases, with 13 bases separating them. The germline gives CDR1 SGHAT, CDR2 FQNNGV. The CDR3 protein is CASSLGGYRYEQYF. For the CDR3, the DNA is TGTGCCAGCAGCTTGGGGGGTTATAGGTACGAGCAGTACTTC.

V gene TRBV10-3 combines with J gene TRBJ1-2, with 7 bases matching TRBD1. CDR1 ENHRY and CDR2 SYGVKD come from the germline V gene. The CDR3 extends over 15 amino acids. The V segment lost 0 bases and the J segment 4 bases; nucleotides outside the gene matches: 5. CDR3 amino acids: CAISESASGGYGYTF. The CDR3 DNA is TGTGCCATCAGTGAGTCGGCGTCAGGGGGCTATGGCTACACCTTC.